Following are 10 T cell receptor beta chains from one sample sequenced in a study of CD4 T cells in relation to SARS-CoV-2 and coronaviruses (dated by TCRdb to the early 2020s). Library preparation used the immunoSEQ multiplex PCR assay. Entries here come from immuneACCESS through TCRdb and include only in-frame sequences with V and J called. Some clones fail to appear in such tables; in the studies checked, an unresolved V gene covers under half of the shortfall, and the cause of the remainder is unknown. This sample lists about 18,000 clones; 60% to 80% were detected once. Around 20% of the sample is in the top ten clones. No antigens are known for them. CD4+ T cells from unexposed donors were collected before the COVID-19 pandemic (2011-2018). After around 10 days of culture, CD4+ T cells were isolated with the EasySep CD4+ T cell isolation kit. The sequencing sample was made of CD4+ T cells from PBMCs, cultured in vitro. The receptor set was obtained from a human donor in good health.

The V gene is TRBV27, the J gene TRBJ2-3, with 10 bases identical to TRBD2. Losses at the gene ends were 3 bases for V and 2 bases for J; bases not matched to a gene: 8. The CDR3 runs 17 residues. Germline-derived CDR1 and CDR2 are MNHEY and SMNVEV (reference sequence). This CDR3 reads CASSLLAGGGVTDTQYF. The DNA of the CDR3 is TGTGCCAGCAGTTTGTTAGCGGGAGGAGGTGTCACAGATACGCAGTATTTT.

This rearrangement joins TRBV24-1 to TRBJ1-1; D is unresolved. CDR3 size: 13 residues. Trimming cost V 2 bases and J 0 bases, with 3 bases left between them. CDR1 is KGHDR, CDR2 SFDVKD, per germline. DNA for the CDR3: TGTGCCACCAGTGATTCAATGAACACTGAAGCTTTCTTT. Translation gives CATSDSMNTEAFF.

This clone was seen a single time. The V call is TRBV18, the J call TRBJ2-3; 7 nucleotides agree with TRBD1. After removal of 3 bases from V and 12 bases from J, the junction contained 9 bases not matched to a gene. CDR3 size: 13 residues. CDR1 KGHSH and CDR2 LQKENI come from the germline V gene. In nucleotides, the CDR3 is TGTGCCAGCTCACCCGAGGGACAGCTAAGTCAGTATTTT. Translation: CASSPEGQLSQYF.

The rearrangement links TRBV5-4 to TRBJ1-1; TRBD1 might be the D (5 bases). Germline V gives CDR1 SGHNT, CDR2 YYREEE (reference sequence). This CDR3 is built from 13 residues. Trimming took 0 bases from V and 11 from J, leaving 14 bases between them. DNA for the CDR3: TGTGCCAGCAGCTTGGCGGGGGGGAATGGGGCTTTCTTT. Amino acid sequence: CASSLAGGNGAFF.

V usage is TRBV28 and J usage is TRBJ1-3; the D is unclear. Germline V gene sequence: CDR1 MDHEN, CDR2 SYDVKM. The CDR3 spans 15 residues. V lost 6 bases, J lost 8 bases, and 20 bases lay in between. The CDR3 sequence: CASSKLKDLLDTIYF. CDR3 bases: TGTGCCAGCAGCAAACTAAAGGACCTCTTAGACACCATATATTTT.

A remark on this clone: This same CDR3 is encoded by further DNA sequences in the sample. The chain combines TRBV7-9 with TRBJ2-3, with unresolved D. The CDR3 loop spans 13 amino acids. V lost 5 bases and J lost 4, with 10 bases in between. Germline assignment: CDR1 SEHNR and CDR2 FQNEAQ (reference sequence). DNA of the CDR3: TGTGCCAGCAGCCCTAGAGGTCCAGATACGCAGTATTTT. Translated: CASSPRGPDTQYF.

J is TRBJ2-5 and V is TRBV5-8; 7 nucleotides agree with TRBD1. The V and J ends lost 4 bases and 1 base, in that order; junction bases with no gene match: 4. The germline V gene encodes CDR1 SGHTS and CDR2 YDEGEE. The CDR3 spans 14 residues. DNA of the CDR3: TGTGCCAGCAGCCAGGGACAGCCCCAAGAGACCCAGTACTTC. As protein: CASSQGQPQETQYF. The full variable domain, with the rest looked up from reference TRBV5-8 and TRBJ2-5, is EAGVTQSPTHLIKTRGQQATLRCSPISGHTSVYWYQQALGLGLQFLLWYDEGEERNRGNFPPRFSGRQFPNYSSELNVNALELEDSALYLCASSQGQPQETQYFGPGTRLLVL.

This rearrangement joins TRBV15 to TRBJ2-3; weak D call: TRBD1 (6 bases). The V and J ends lost 5 bases and 0 bases respectively, with 12 bases between them. The CDR3 is 15 residues long. Looked up from germline, CDR1 is LNHNV and CDR2 is YYDKDF (reference sequence). DNA for the CDR3: TGTGCCACCAGCGGCGACAGGACTAGCACAGATACGCAGTATTTT. Amino acid sequence: CATSGDRTSTDTQYF.

This rearrangement joins TRBV24-1 to TRBJ2-7; the D is unclear. The CDR3 totals 14 residues. Trimming left V 4 bases short and J 2 bases short, with 11 bases between. Germline-derived CDR1 and CDR2 are KGHDR and SFDVKD. Here the CDR3 reads CATSEGSITYEQYF. The CDR3 DNA is TGTGCCACCAGTGAAGGCTCAATCACCTACGAGCAGTACTTC.

V is TRBV7-9 and J is TRBJ1-2; D unresolved. V was pared by 3 bases and J by 1 base, with 9 bases between. CDR3 length: 14 amino acids. Germline V gene sequence: CDR1 SEHNR, CDR2 FQNEAQ (reference sequence). CDR3 residues: CASSFARDNYGYTF. The CDR3 nucleotides read TGTGCCAGCAGCTTTGCACGGGATAACTATGGCTACACCTTC.